Listed below are T cell receptor beta chains from one sample, sequenced in a study of post-analysis software for immune sequencing data. TCRdb reprocessed the PCR reads with MiXCR, giving one entry per CDR3 protein. Of about 810,000 distinct CDR3 sequences listed, under 70% were seen once; the top ten hold around 4.5%. Sequenced: blood. Source of these receptors: a girl under 18 with multiple sclerosis. CDR3s include the opening cysteine and the closing phenylalanine or tryptophan. The order of the fields is D gene, clone size, J gene, V gene, CDR3 DNA, CDR3 protein. The D gene is left open where the match is weak. Size is omitted from some rows. Given values are once, few, many or a class for expanded clones.

>-|-|TRBJ1-2|TRBV12-3/TRBV12-4
TGTGCCAGCAGTTTTAACGGACAGAGTAACTATGGCTACACCTTC
CASSFNGQSNYGYTF
>TRBD1|-|TRBJ1-1|TRBV5-1
TGCGCCAGCAGCTTGCAGGGGGCACCGAACACTGAAGCTTTCTTT
CASSLQGAPNTEAFF
>-|once|TRBJ2-5|TRBV20-1
TGCAGTGCTCGGGATAGTCTATACCAAGAGACCCAGTACTTC
CSARDSLYQETQYF
>-|once|TRBJ2-5|TRBV29-1
TGCAGCGTTGGCACCCAGGGGCTCCTACCCCAAGAGACCCAGTACTTC
CSVGTQGLLPQETQYF
>TRBD1|-|TRBJ2-3|TRBV5-1
TGCGCCAGCAGGGAGACAGGGAGCACAGATACGCAGTATTTT
CASRETGSTDTQYF
>-|-|TRBJ2-1|TRBV4-1
TGCGCCAGCAGCCAAGATCCCAGCGGAAGGATCCACAATGAGCAGTTCTTC
CASSQDPSGRIHNEQFF
>-|few|TRBJ2-5|TRBV20-1
TGCAGTGCGGGGGCTCACGGTGCCGGGGAGACCCAGTACTTC
CSAGAHGAGETQYF
>-|few|TRBJ1-5|TRBV12-3/TRBV12-4
TGTGCCAGCAGTCCCCTCGGGGTCCATAGCAATCAGCCCCAGCATTTT
CASSPLGVHSNQPQHF
>-|-|TRBJ2-5|TRBV12-3/TRBV12-4
TGTGCCAGCAGTTTAATCGGCGACCTTTCGACCCAGTACTTC
CASSLIGDLSTQYF
>TRBD2|-|TRBJ2-1|TRBV9
TGTGCCAGCAGCGTAGCCCCACTAGCGGGGTTAGGTAATGAGCAGTTCTTC
CASSVAPLAGLGNEQFF
>-|few|TRBJ2-7|TRBV7-9
TGTGCCACCGAGGGGACGGCTAACTACGAGCAGTACTTC
CATEGTANYEQYF
>-|few|TRBJ2-1|TRBV6-5
TGTGCCAGCAAAAGCACTATTCTGGGTGAGCAGTTCTTC
CASKSTILGEQFF
>TRBD1|-|TRBJ1-2|TRBV24-1
TGTGCCACCAGTGATACAGGGGACTATGGCTACACCTTC
CATSDTGDYGYTF
>-|few|TRBJ1-2|TRBV20-1
TGCAGTGCTAGGGACAGCGCCTATGGCTACACCTTC
CSARDSAYGYTF
>-|-|TRBJ2-1|TRBV7-2
TGTGCCAGCAGCCTTCTCGCTATTAAGCCTAACAATGAGCAGTTCTTC
CASSLLAIKPNNEQFF
>-|-|TRBJ2-2|TRBV2
TGTGCCAGCAGTGACCCCAGGGAAAACACCGGGGAGCTGTTTTTT
CASSDPRENTGELFF
>-|-|TRBJ2-5|TRBV27
TGTGCCAGCAGTCCCATGACCAAAGGGGAGACCCAGTACTTC
CASSPMTKGETQYF
>TRBD1|-|TRBJ1-1|TRBV29-1
TGCAGCGTTGGTGGGACAGGGTGGAAGAACACTGAAGCTTTCTTT
CSVGGTGWKNTEAFF
>-|-|TRBJ1-6|TRBV7-3
TGTGCCAGCAGCTTAAGAGCCAAGGATTCACCCCTCCACTTT
CASSLRAKDSPLHF
>TRBD2|few|TRBJ2-1|TRBV7-3
TGTGCCAGCAGATATCAGCGGGAGGACAATGAGCAGTTCTTC
CASRYQREDNEQFF
>-|-|TRBJ1-6|TRBV20-1
TGCAGTGCTAGGGGGGGACGGCCTAATTCACCCCTCCACTTT
CSARGGRPNSPLHF
>-|-|TRBJ1-1|TRBV7-6
TGTGCCAGCAGCTTAGGCACGGGGGGAGACACTGAAGCTTTCTTT
CASSLGTGGDTEAFF
>TRBD2|-|TRBJ2-2|TRBV20-1
TGCAGTGCTAGAGATGCTAGCGGGAGGACCGGGGAGCTGTTTTTT
CSARDASGRTGELFF
>-|few|TRBJ2-3|TRBV5-5
TGTGCCAGCAGCTTGGAGGGACCCACCTATACCGGAGATACGCAGTATTTT
CASSLEGPTYTGDTQYF